This is a list of T cell receptor beta chains from one sample in a study of cytomegalovirus exposure and HLA in healthy donors. Sequencing used immunoSEQ multiplex PCR; TCRdb keeps in-frame clones, though not all of them. The sample has about 54,000 clones, approximately 86% seen once; the top ten hold roughly 3.2%. Material: PBMCs. Receptors were obtained from a woman between 18 and 30 years old in good health and CMV-seronegative. The CDR3 runs from the conserved cysteine through the conserved F or W. The order of the fields is V gene, J gene, clone size, D gene, CDR3 protein, CDR3 DNA. A D gene is named only where the DNA matches it firmly. Not all rows give a size; the values are once, few, many and, for expanded clones, a class.

>TRBV30|TRBJ2-1|few|TRBD2
CAWSSKASGYYNEQFF
TGTGCCTGGAGTTCCAAGGCTAGCGGCTATTACAATGAGCAGTTCTTC
>TRBV15|TRBJ2-3|few|TRBD2
CATSGGLAEDTQYF
TGTGCCACCAGCGGGGGACTAGCGGAGGATACGCAGTATTTT
>TRBV7-9|TRBJ1-2|once|TRBD1
CASSLADRVTDGYTF
TGTGCCAGCAGCTTAGCGGACAGGGTGACCGATGGCTACACCTTC
>TRBV4-2|TRBJ1-2|NA|NA
CASSQRSDSGGYTF
TGTGCCAGCAGCCAACGTAGCGATTCCGGAGGCTACACCTTC
>TRBV18|TRBJ1-4|NA|NA
CASSPRQLVTNEKLFF
TGTGCCAGCTCACCGCGACAGCTAGTAACTAATGAAAAACTGTTTTTT
>TRBV2|TRBJ2-2|NA|NA
CASSANPNTGELFF
TGTGCCAGCAGTGCTAACCCGAACACCGGGGAGCTGTTTTTT
>TRBV2|TRBJ1-2|NA|NA
CASSDGWTDNPEDGYTF
TGTGCCAGCAGTGACGGATGGACAGACAACCCGGAGGATGGCTACACCTTC
>TRBV5-8|TRBJ2-6|NA|NA
CASSFSRWRANGLTF
TGTGCCAGCAGCTTTTCAAGGTGGAGGGCCAACGGCCTGACTTTC
>TRBV6-1|TRBJ1-1|NA|NA
CASSEGDTNTEAFF
TGTGCCAGCAGTGAAGGGGACACCAACACTGAAGCTTTCTTT
>TRBV30|TRBJ2-7|few|TRBD2
CAWSAIRRLAALEQYF
TGTGCCTGGAGTGCCATACGACGACTAGCGGCCCTCGAGCAGTACTTC
>TRBV28|TRBJ2-6|NA|NA
CASSRGHHSGANGLTF
TGTGCCAGCAGTCGGGGACACCACTCTGGGGCCAACGGCCTGACTTTC
>TRBV29-1|TRBJ2-3|NA|TRBD2
CSAGGGLARADTQYF
TGCAGCGCGGGGGGTGGGCTAGCGCGTGCAGATACGCAGTATTTT
>TRBV4-1|TRBJ2-1|NA|TRBD2
CASSQVTGLRYNEQFF
TGCGCCAGCAGCCAAGTTACGGGACTACGCTACAATGAGCAGTTCTTC
>TRBV4-2|TRBJ2-6|NA|NA
CASSQDHRSGGANGLTF
TGTGCCAGCAGCCAAGATCATAGAAGTGGTGGGGCCAACGGCCTGACTTTC
>TRBV7-9|TRBJ2-5|few|TRBD2
CAILAGGLETQYF
TGTGCCATTCTAGCGGGAGGTCTAGAGACCCAGTACTTC
>TRBV7-2|TRBJ1-2|few|TRBD1
CASSSQSGQGSRGYTF
TGTGCCAGCAGCTCCCAATCGGGACAGGGATCGAGGGGCTACACCTTC
>TRBV19|TRBJ1-1|NA|NA
CASSKQGRRVTYGNTEAFF
TGTGCCAGTAGTAAGCAGGGAAGAAGGGTAACATACGGGAACACTGAAGCTTTCTTT
>TRBV5-6|TRBJ1-2|NA|NA
CASSTGPEGTGYTF
TGTGCCAGCAGCACAGGTCCAGAAGGTACGGGCTACACCTTC
>TRBV20-1|TRBJ1-1|NA|NA
CSALDPHRAVF
TGCAGTGCCCTCGACCCCCACAGGGCGGTCTTT
>TRBV5-1|TRBJ1-4|once|TRBD1
CASSLDRVDEKLFF
TGCGCCAGCAGCCTGGACAGGGTGGATGAAAAACTGTTTTTT
>TRBV18|TRBJ2-7|NA|NA
CASSGPFSYEQYF
TGTGCCAGCTCAGGGCCGTTCTCCTACGAGCAGTACTTC
>TRBV27|TRBJ1-4|NA|NA
CASSLGGAAGWEKLFF
TGTGCCAGCAGTTTAGGAGGGGCAGCGGGCTGGGAAAAACTGTTTTTT
>TRBV25-1|TRBJ2-1|NA|TRBD2
CASSTIPGASGDNEQFF
TGTGCCAGCAGCACGATTCCAGGGGCTAGCGGGGACAATGAGCAGTTCTTC
>TRBV11-2|TRBJ1-1|once|NA
CASSLLTGQNTEAFF
TGTGCCAGCAGCTTACTTACAGGACAAAACACTGAAGCTTTCTTT
>TRBV11-2|TRBJ1-3|NA|TRBD1
CASSNQGAGNTIYF
TGTGCCAGCAGCAACCAGGGGGCTGGAAACACCATATATTTT
>TRBV2|TRBJ2-1|NA|NA
CASADWSSYNEQFF
TGTGCCAGCGCGGACTGGAGCTCCTACAATGAGCAGTTCTTC
>TRBV19|TRBJ1-1|NA|NA
CASISMNTEAFF
TGTGCCAGTATCAGTATGAACACTGAAGCTTTCTTT
>TRBV11-2|TRBJ2-4|NA|TRBD2
CASSLLTGGKNIQYF
TGTGCCAGCAGCTTATTGACGGGAGGGAAAAACATTCAGTACTTC
>TRBV6-4|TRBJ2-1|NA|TRBD2
CASSDTTSGSYNEQFF
TGTGCCAGCAGTGACACCACTAGCGGCTCATACAATGAGCAGTTCTTC
>TRBV27|TRBJ2-7|NA|TRBD1
CASRRTGGLSSYEQYF
TGTGCCAGCAGAAGAACAGGGGGGTTAAGCTCCTACGAGCAGTACTTC
>TRBV5-8|TRBJ2-7|NA|NA
CAAKTVSYEQYF
TGTGCCGCAAAGACAGTCTCCTACGAGCAGTACTTC
>TRBV7-9|TRBJ1-2|few|NA
CASSPPEGHGYTF
TGTGCCAGCAGCCCTCCGGAGGGGCACGGCTACACCTTC
>TRBV5-1|TRBJ1-3|few|NA
CASKQDSGNTIYF
TGCGCCAGCAAGCAGGACTCTGGAAACACCATATATTTT
>TRBV2|TRBJ1-2|NA|NA
CASRPGQPVLYGYTF
TGTGCCAGCAGGCCGGGACAACCCGTGCTCTATGGCTACACCTTC
>TRBV5-1|TRBJ1-2|NA|NA
CASSEDKIYGYTF
TGCGCCAGCAGCGAAGACAAGATATATGGCTACACCTTC
>TRBV15|TRBJ2-3|NA|NA
CATSRGGGTTDTQYF
TGTGCCACCAGCAGAGGGGGCGGGACGACAGATACGCAGTATTTT
>TRBV25-1|TRBJ2-5|NA|NA
CASSVGLYQETQYF
TGTGCCAGCAGTGTGGGACTTTACCAAGAGACCCAGTACTTC
>TRBV7-9|TRBJ2-7|once|NA
CSSSRGRGASGYYEQYF
TGTTCCAGCAGCCGCGGAAGGGGGGCTAGCGGCTATTACGAGCAGTACTTC
>TRBV5-4|TRBJ2-7|NA|TRBD2
CASSISIAGSPYEQYF
TGTGCCAGCAGCATCTCTATAGCGGGGTCCCCCTACGAGCAGTACTTC
>TRBV5-4|TRBJ1-1|NA|TRBD1
CASRIQGEVSEAFF
TGTGCCAGCAGAATACAGGGGGAGGTTTCTGAAGCTTTCTTT
>TRBV27|TRBJ2-1|NA|NA
CASRTRTGYNGQFF
TGTGCCAGCAGGACACGAACAGGGTACAATGGGCAGTTCTTC
>TRBV27|TRBJ2-7|NA|NA
CASSFTGSDEQYF
TGTGCCAGCAGTTTTACCGGGAGTGACGAGCAGTACTTC
>TRBV19|TRBJ2-3|NA|TRBD2
CASSVGLADTQYF
TGTGCCAGTAGTGTCGGACTAGCAGATACGCAGTATTTT